The rows below give T cell receptor beta chains drawn from one sample of a study of immune evolution from preneoplasia to lung adenocarcinoma. Generated by immunoSEQ multiplex PCR, the TCRdb table keeps only in-frame clones and is missing some. The repertoire holds 20,000 to 25,000 clones, with 70% to 85% as singletons. The sequenced sample was FFPE invasive lung adenocarcinoma tissue. These receptor sequences come from a person between 55 and 69 years old with lung adenocarcinoma. Both conserved end residues are part of each CDR3. A D gene is named only where the DNA matches it firmly. Only part of the rows carry a size: once, few, many, or a class if the clone is expanded.

D: .; V: TRBV9; size: .; J: TRBJ2-6; DNA: TGTGCCAGCAGCGTAAGGCAAGGAAACGTAGACTCTGGGGCCAACGTCCTGACTTTC; CDR3: CASSVRQGNVDSGANVLTF
D: .; V: TRBV7-2; size: .; J: TRBJ2-2; DNA: TGTGCCAGCAGCCTTAACACCGGGGAGCTGTTTTTT; CDR3: CASSLNTGELFF
D: .; V: TRBV7-8; size: .; J: TRBJ2-4; DNA: TGTGCCAGCAGCTCCGTAAAGGCGCAAAACATTCAGTACTTC; CDR3: CASSSVKAQNIQYF
D: .; V: TRBV19; size: once; J: TRBJ2-1; DNA: TGTGCCAGTAGCGTTCTTCCGGGTAACCAACAGTTCTTC; CDR3: CASSVLPGNQQFF
D: TRBD2; V: TRBV6-6; size: .; J: TRBJ2-7; DNA: TGTGCCTGTTCGGGGGGGGACTACGAGCAGTACTTC; CDR3: CACSGGDYEQYF
D: .; V: TRBV6-1; size: .; J: TRBJ1-2; DNA: TGTGCCAGCAGTGAAGTCGGGGGTGCCTATGGCTACACCTTC; CDR3: CASSEVGGAYGYTF
D: .; V: TRBV10-3; size: .; J: TRBJ2-7; DNA: TGTGCCATCAGTGAGTCTATGGATCCCACCTACGAGCAGTACTTC; CDR3: CAISESMDPTYEQYF
D: .; V: TRBV7-2; size: .; J: TRBJ2-1; DNA: TGTGCCAGCAAGTCCTCGACTACTTACAATGAGCAGTTCTTC; CDR3: CASKSSTTYNEQFF
D: TRBD2; V: TRBV15; size: few; J: TRBJ2-2; DNA: TGTGCCACCAGCTTAGCGCGGGGGACCGGGGAGCTGTTTTTT; CDR3: CATSLARGTGELFF
D: .; V: TRBV21-1; size: few; J: TRBJ2-2; DNA: TGTGCCAGCAGCAAACGGTGGGAGGAACAAAACACCGGGGAGCTGTTTTTT; CDR3: CASSKRWEEQNTGELFF
D: .; V: TRBV5-1; size: .; J: TRBJ1-5; DNA: TGCGCCAGCAGCTTAGGACAACTTAGCAATCAGCCCCAGCATTTT; CDR3: CASSLGQLSNQPQHF
D: TRBD1; V: TRBV6-1; size: once; J: TRBJ2-5; DNA: TGTGCCAGCAGTGCCAGGGGGCGTGAGACCCAGTACTTC; CDR3: CASSARGRETQYF
D: .; V: TRBV6-1; size: .; J: TRBJ1-4; DNA: TGTGCCAGCAGTGATACGGGGAATGAAAAACTGTTTTTT; CDR3: CASSDTGNEKLFF
D: .; V: TRBV11-3; size: once; J: TRBJ2-3; DNA: TGTGCCAGCAGCTTACAGGCAGGCACAGATACGCAGTATTTT; CDR3: CASSLQAGTDTQYF
D: .; V: TRBV27; size: few; J: TRBJ2-3; DNA: TGTGCCAGCAGTTCCAGAGGCACAGATACGCAGTATTTT; CDR3: CASSSRGTDTQYF
D: .; V: TRBV5-1; size: .; J: TRBJ2-5; DNA: TGCGCCAGCAGAAACGGGATAAACCAAGAGACCCAGTACTTC; CDR3: CASRNGINQETQYF
D: TRBD2; V: TRBV30; size: .; J: TRBJ2-2; DNA: TGTGCCCAACCAGCGGGAGAGATCGGGGAGCTGTTTTTT; CDR3: CAQPAGEIGELFF
D: TRBD2; V: TRBV9; size: once; J: TRBJ2-2; DNA: TGTGCCAGCAGCTCTACTGGGGGGGCCGGGGAGCTGTTTTTT; CDR3: CASSSTGGAGELFF
D: TRBD2; V: TRBV25-1; size: .; J: TRBJ2-1; DNA: TGTGCCAGCAGTCGAGCGGGGGGTGGCAATGAGCAGTTCTTC; CDR3: CASSRAGGGNEQFF
D: .; V: TRBV5-6; size: .; J: TRBJ2-5; DNA: TGTGCCAGCAGCTTTGGCGAGGAGACCCAGTACTTC; CDR3: CASSFGEETQYF
D: TRBD2; V: TRBV18; size: .; J: TRBJ2-4; DNA: TGTGCCAGCTCACCAATGGCGGGAGGAGGGGGCATTCAGTACTTC; CDR3: CASSPMAGGGGIQYF
D: .; V: TRBV9; size: .; J: TRBJ2-3; DNA: TGTGCCAGCAGCCCCTCGGAGGGGGCTAGGACAGATACGCAGTATTTT; CDR3: CASSPSEGARTDTQYF
D: TRBD1; V: TRBV27; size: .; J: TRBJ1-1; DNA: TGTGCCAGCAGTCCAGGGCAGGGGGTACGCACTGAAGCTTTCTTT; CDR3: CASSPGQGVRTEAFF
D: .; V: TRBV15; size: .; J: TRBJ1-4; DNA: TGTGCCACCAGCAGAGATAAAGGAACAGGGTATGAAAAACTGTTTTTT; CDR3: CATSRDKGTGYEKLFF
D: .; V: TRBV6-5; size: .; J: TRBJ1-1; DNA: TGTGCCAGCAGTTACCACGGGAGGGGAAGGGACACTGAAGCTTTCTTT; CDR3: CASSYHGRGRDTEAFF
D: .; V: TRBV19; size: .; J: TRBJ1-2; DNA: TGTGCCAGTAGTAGGGGCACAGATATCGGCTATGGCTACACCTTC; CDR3: CASSRGTDIGYGYTF
D: TRBD2; V: TRBV27; size: few; J: TRBJ2-7; DNA: TGTGCCAGCAGTTATAGCGGGAGGGCCTACGAGCAGTACTTC; CDR3: CASSYSGRAYEQYF
D: .; V: TRBV19; size: .; J: TRBJ1-3; DNA: TGTGCCAGTAGTATCCCCTCTGGAAACACCATATATTTT; CDR3: CASSIPSGNTIYF
D: TRBD2; V: TRBV6-1; size: few; J: TRBJ2-3; DNA: TGTGCCAGCAATCTCGGTGGGCTAGCGGCAGATACGCAGTATTTT; CDR3: CASNLGGLAADTQYF
D: .; V: TRBV30; size: .; J: TRBJ1-1; DNA: TGTGCCTGGACCCTGGGGCAAAGGGCTGAAGCTTTCTTT; CDR3: CAWTLGQRAEAFF
D: TRBD2; V: TRBV5-1; size: .; J: TRBJ2-1; DNA: TGCGCCAGCAGCTTAACTAGCGGCTCCTACAATGAGCAGTTCTTC; CDR3: CASSLTSGSYNEQFF
D: TRBD2; V: TRBV6-4; size: .; J: TRBJ2-1; DNA: TGTGCCAGCAGTAAATACGAGCGGGAGTCCCACAATGAGCAGTTCTTC; CDR3: CASSKYERESHNEQFF
D: .; V: TRBV18; size: medium-sized; J: TRBJ2-5; DNA: TGTGCCAGCTCATCGACAGGAGGTCTAGAGACCCAGTACTTC; CDR3: CASSSTGGLETQYF
D: TRBD1; V: TRBV7-8; size: .; J: TRBJ2-7; DNA: TGTGCCAGCAGCTTAGGTATTGGCAGGGGGCACGAGCAGTACTTC; CDR3: CASSLGIGRGHEQYF
D: TRBD1; V: TRBV12-5; size: .; J: TRBJ2-5; DNA: TGTGCTAGTGGAACCGGACAGGGGGGAGGAGAGACCCAGTACTTC; CDR3: CASGTGQGGGETQYF
D: TRBD1; V: TRBV2; size: once; J: TRBJ2-7; DNA: TGTGCCAGCAGTCCCGGGACAGGCTACCACGAGCAGTACTTC; CDR3: CASSPGTGYHEQYF